Included here is one T cell receptor beta chain sequence, with context. This specimen belongs to a study of blood T cell repertoires in COVID-19. Measured with immunoSEQ multiplex PCR; TCRdb has only the in-frame clones, and not every one. The table lists roughly 210,000 clones, roughly nine tenths of them singletons. Sample: peripheral blood. The receptor comes from a man in his sixties or seventies with acute or convalescent COVID-19.

As DNA, the CDR3 is TGTGCCAGCAGTCCACAACAGTTTTCACCCCTCCACTTT. Residues: CASSPQQFSPLHF. The chain links TRBV6-5 to TRBJ1-6; no firm D call. The V end was cut by 5 bases, the J end by 9 bases, with 11 bases between. Germline assignment: CDR1 MNHEY and CDR2 SVGAGI. CDR3 length equals 13 residues.